One sample yielded the 19 T cell receptor beta chains listed below, sequenced in a study of spatial heterogeneity in lung cancer. Study-wide results and caveats: Mutation tallies in tumors tracked expanded intratumoral alpha and beta TCR counts.

Which antigens these TCRs recognize remains unknown. TCRdb used MiXCR to reprocess the 5' RACE reads, holding one entry per CDR3 protein. The sample lists around 100,000 distinct CDR3 sequences, 4.4% occurring once. Time point reported: sample taken at primary tumor resection. The sequencing here drew on lung tumor tissue, taken at surgery. The receptors stem from a male donor with early-stage non-small cell lung cancer.

This clonotype was observed at least ten times. The chain is built from TRBV28 and TRBJ2-7; D call uncertain. Trimming removed 6 bases from V and 3 bases from J, with 21 bases in between. Per the germline V gene, CDR1 is MDHEN and CDR2 is SYDVKM. The CDR3 contains 16 residues. The CDR3 protein is CASSPLDLGVSYEQYF. CDR3 coding DNA: TGTGCCAGCAGCCCCTTGGACCTAGGTGTTAGCTACGAGCAGTACTTC.

Ten or more counts support this clonotype. The gene calls are TRBV27 and TRBJ1-5; perhaps TRBD1 as D (5 bases). There are 18 residues in the CDR3. V gave up 0 bases and J gave up 7 bases, with 22 bases separating them. Per germline, CDR1 MNHEY and CDR2 SMNVEV (reference sequence). CDR3 sequence (DNA): TGTGCCAGCAGTTTATCCGGGTCGGCAGGGAAGAGTAGACAGCCCCAGCATTTT. It encodes CASSLSGSAGKSRQPQHF.

This clonotype was found a few times. The gene calls are TRBV28 and TRBJ2-4, with D uncertain. The V gene's germline CDR1 is MDHEN and CDR2 SYDVKM. CDR3 size: 16 residues. V was cut by 2 bases and J by 0 bases, with 11 bases left in between. CDR3 DNA sequence: TGTGCCAGCAGTTTACCGCCGATACTAGCCAAAAACATTCAGTACTTC. Translation: CASSLPPILAKNIQYF.

This clonotype has a count of ten or more. V is TRBV29-1 and J is TRBJ2-2; tentatively, D is TRBD2 (6 bases). The CDR3 consists of 12 residues. CDR1 is SQVTM, CDR2 ANQGSEA, per germline. The germline V and J ends were trimmed by 6 bases and 8 bases, with 13 bases remaining between them. The CDR3 here is CSVAGGSGELFF. The DNA for the CDR3 is TGCAGCGTAGCGGGCGGTTCGGGGGAGCTGTTTTTT.

This clonotype showed up just a few times. This sequence joins TRBV5-1 and TRBJ2-3; D is undetermined. Per germline, CDR1 SGHRS and CDR2 YFSETQ. Trimming left V 0 bases short and J 2 bases short, with 10 bases between. The CDR3 spans 15 residues. DNA of the CDR3: TGCGCCAGCAGCTTGGAGGGCGGTTTCACAGATACGCAGTATTTT. This codes for CASSLEGGFTDTQYF. The full variable domain, in which reference TRBV5-1 and TRBJ2-3 provide the parts outside the CDR3, is KAGVTQTPRYLIKTRGQQVTLSCSPISGHRSVSWYQQTPGQGLQFLFEYFSETQRNKGNFPGRFSGRQFSNSRSEMNVSTLELGDSALYLCASSLEGGFTDTQYFGPGTRLTVL.

This clonotype was picked up many times. J is TRBJ1-3 and V is TRBV28; no firm D call. V shed 3 bases and J shed 4 bases, with 7 bases lying between them. In germline, CDR1 is MDHEN, CDR2 SYDVKM. CDR3 length equals 13 residues. CDR3 loop: CASSFAFGNTIYF. The CDR3 region has the DNA TGTGCCAGCAGTTTCGCGTTCGGAAACACCATATATTTT.

This clonotype was seen a few times. The V and J genes are TRBV18 and TRBJ2-3; 7 bases are a match to TRBD1. The CDR3 is made up of 15 amino acids. Germline V gene sequence: CDR1 KGHSH, CDR2 LQKENI. V shed 3 bases, J shed 11 bases, and the junction held 14 bases outside the gene matches. The CDR3 here is CASSPDRDLRRVQYF. The CDR3 DNA is TGTGCCAGCTCACCCGACAGGGACCTGAGAAGAGTGCAGTATTTT.

This clonotype was observed at least ten times. V gene TRBV28 combines with J gene TRBJ1-2; D unclear. V was shortened by 6 bases and J by 7 bases, with 15 bases between the two germline ends. This CDR3 region has 13 residues. Germline V gene data show CDR1 as MDHEN and CDR2 as SYDVKM. The CDR3 bases are TGTGCCAGCAGGGGTCGGGGAGGGCCTGGCTACACCTTC. It codes for CASRGRGGPGYTF.

The chain links TRBV27 to TRBJ2-3; 8 bases are a match to TRBD2. Germline CDR1 MNHEY, CDR2 SMNVEV (reference sequence). The CDR3 covers 16 residues. V was pared by 0 bases and J by 4 bases, with 6 bases of the junction left unmatched. CDR3 loop: CASSLSPGTRADTQYF. The CDR3 region has the DNA TGTGCCAGCAGTTTATCGCCCGGGACTAGGGCAGATACGCAGTATTTT.

This clonotype was recorded many times. The rearrangement joins TRBV28 to TRBJ2-7; tentatively, D is TRBD1 (5 bases). This CDR3 comprises 14 residues. V was clipped by 6 bases and J by 5 bases, with 17 bases between them. Germline assignment: CDR1 MDHEN and CDR2 SYDVKM. The CDR3 sequence: CASSHLMQGNEQYF. In DNA, the CDR3 is TGTGCCAGCAGCCACCTGATGCAGGGTAACGAGCAGTACTTC.

This clonotype was picked up many times. The chain couples TRBV5-1 to TRBJ1-5, with unresolved D. V lost 2 bases and J lost 5, with 8 bases in between. CDR1 SGHRS and CDR2 YFSETQ come from the germline V gene. CDR3 length: 13 residues. This CDR3 reads CASSLEGYQPQHF. The CDR3, as DNA: TGCGCCAGCAGCTTAGAAGGCTATCAGCCCCAGCATTTT.

Many counts were recorded for this clonotype. The chain has TRBV7-8 and TRBJ1-1; D may be TRBD1 (6 bases). The V gene lost 5 bases and the J gene lost 6 bases, with 16 bases spanning the gap. This CDR3 has 14 amino acids. CDR1 and CDR2 (germline): SGHVS, FQNEAQ. Written as DNA, the CDR3 is TGTGCCAGCAGCAGCACCACAGGGAGGTCTGAAGCTTTCTTT. Protein sequence: CASSSTTGRSEAFF.

This clonotype occurred a few times. CDR3 sequence reads: CASSLNRDYEQYF. The CDR3 DNA follows: TGTGCCAGCAGCTTGAACAGGGACTACGAGCAGTACTTC. This chain links TRBV5-5 with TRBJ2-7; D possibly corresponds to TRBD1 (6 bases). Germline CDR1 reads SGHKS; CDR2 reads YYEKEE (reference sequence). Trimming pared 1 base from V and 3 bases from J, leaving 8 bases between. The CDR3 contains 13 residues.

This clonotype was seen repeatedly, ten times or more. The chain employs TRBV7-9 and TRBJ2-1, with D maybe TRBD2 (6 bases). Germline assignment: CDR1 SEHNR and CDR2 FQNEAQ (reference sequence). The CDR3 is 14 residues long. V was clipped by 5 bases and J by 9 bases, with 17 bases between them. CDR3 sequence (DNA): TGTGCCAGCAGCCCGGTCGGGACTCCCGGTGAGCAGTTCTTC. Translation gives CASSPVGTPGEQFF.

In this sample, this clonotype turned up many times. The V and J genes are TRBV6-5 and TRBJ2-7; tentative D call: TRBD1 (5 bases). There are 13 residues in the CDR3. Between the trimmed V and J ends, which lost 0 bases and 3 bases, there was a span of 6 bases. Germline V gives CDR1 MNHEY, CDR2 SVGAGI. CDR3 residues: CASSYSGDYEQYF. Here the CDR3 DNA reads TGTGCCAGCAGTTACTCAGGGGACTACGAGCAGTACTTC.

In this sample, this clonotype turned up many times. The V gene is TRBV6-2 or TRBV6-3, the J gene TRBJ1-1; 7 bases map to TRBD1. V was pared by 6 bases and J by 7 bases, with 8 bases of the junction left unmatched. This CDR3 has 13 amino acids. Germline V lookup: CDR1 MNHEY, CDR2 SVGEGT. CDR3 coding DNA: TGTGCCAGCAGATGGGACAGTTACAATGAAGCTTTCTTT. Its protein is CASRWDSYNEAFF.

This chain connects TRBV12-3 or TRBV12-4 to TRBJ2-3; TRBD2 matches 9 bases. After removal of 5 bases from V and 0 bases from J, the junction contained 3 bases not matched to a gene. This CDR3 is 15 amino acids long. CDR3 residues: CASSAGTSSTDTQYF. The CDR3 DNA sequence: TGTGCCAGCAGTGCCGGGACTAGCAGCACAGATACGCAGTATTTT.

This clonotype was recorded many times. The chain couples TRBV3-1 to TRBJ2-2; D uncertain. CDR3 length: 13 residues. Germline V gene sequence: CDR1 LGHDT, CDR2 YNNKEL (reference sequence). V shed 1 base and J shed 6 bases, with 6 bases lying between them. The DNA of the CDR3 is TGTGCCAGCAGCCAAGTAGTAGCCGGGGAGCTGTTTTTT. This gives the protein CASSQVVAGELFF.

This clonotype was detected ten times or more. CDR3 sequence reads: CASSPTSGRTDTQYF. In DNA, the CDR3 is TGTGCCAGCAGCCCTACTAGCGGGCGGACAGATACGCAGTATTTT. The J gene is TRBJ2-3, the V gene TRBV4-2; TRBD2 aligns across 9 bases. Trimming at V came to 4 bases and at J to 3 bases, leaving 5 bases not matched to a gene. The germline V gene has CDR1 LGHNA and CDR2 YNFKEQ. This CDR3 spans 15 amino acids.